This TCR beta chain was captured by sequencing in a study of T-cell reconstitution after alpha-beta-depleted transplantation in children. Per the germline V gene, CDR1 is SNHLY and CDR2 is FYNNEI. The CDR3 is 12 amino acids. V lost 8 bases, J lost 7 bases, and 12 bases lay in between. Library preparation (for TCRbeta) was performed with unique molecular identifiers. TCRdb passed the PCR reads through MiXCR, listing each CDR3 protein once. The sample includes hundreds of thousands of distinct CDR3 sequences, around 12% of them seen just once. This clonotype was observed at least ten times. The rearrangement joins TRBV2 to TRBJ2-1, with D possibly TRBD2 on 5 matching bases. The sequenced sample was PBMCs from the stem cell graft donor, obtained from the stem cell graft. The source is a human donor who donated a stem cell graft to a child with acute lymphoblastic leukemia. In nucleotides, the CDR3 is TGTGCCAGCGAAGGACTGGCAAATGAGCAGTTCTTC. It codes for CASEGLANEQFF. The complete variable domain, with remaining parts taken from reference TRBV2 and TRBJ2-1, reads EPEVTQTPSHQVTQMGQEVILRCVPISNHLYFYWYRQILGQKVEFLVSFYNNEISEKSEIFDDQFSVERPDGSNFTLKIRSTKLEDSAMYFCASEGLANEQFFGPGTRLTVL.